The 5 T cell receptor beta chains in this list originate from one sample, sequenced in a study of T-cell memory formation after mild COVID-19. TCRdb reprocessed the 5' RACE reads via MiXCR and lists one record per CDR3 protein. This table holds around 30,000 distinct CDR3 sequences, around 12% found once. The sample was PBMCs or a T cell subset sorted from them (not recorded which). These receptors were taken from an adult woman who had mild COVID-19 (a few samples of this study predate the infection). Cell type and time point are not known.

This clonotype was counted ten times or more. One junction end disagrees with the germline gene, perhaps due to a read error. The chain links TRBV11-3 to TRBJ2-2, with D perhaps TRBD1 (5 bases). The germline gives CDR1 SGHNT, CDR2 YENEEA. This CDR3 contains 15 residues. CDR3 DNA: TGTGCCAGCAGCCCCCAGGGTACGAAAACCGGGGAGCTGTTTTTT. Translated: CASSPQGTKTGELFF.

This clonotype is medium-sized. The V gene is TRBV5-1, the J gene TRBJ2-1, with D unresolved. CDR3 size: 11 residues. Germline V CDR1 and CDR2: SGHRS, YFSETQ. The ends were cut back, 4 bases at V and 5 bases at J, with 4 bases in the middle. The CDR3 is CASSAHNEQFF. CDR3 bases: TGCGCCAGCAGCGCCCACAATGAGCAGTTCTTC.

V and J are TRBV6-6 and TRBJ2-7; 7 bases are a match to TRBD1. Germline values: CDR1 MNHNY, CDR2 SVGAGI (reference sequence). This CDR3 contains 12 residues. With 7 bases clipped from V and 3 bases from J, the junction kept 3 bases outside the gene matches. As DNA, the CDR3 is TGTGCCAGCAATTCAGGGGGCTACGAGCAGTACTTC. Protein product: CASNSGGYEQYF.

In this sample, this clonotype turned up many times. The chain has TRBV6-4 and TRBJ2-3; the match to TRBD2 covers 9 bases. Germline V CDR1 and CDR2: MRHNA, SNTAGT. V lost 2 bases, J lost 0 bases, and 0 bases stayed unmatched. The CDR3 has 15 residues. Here the CDR3 DNA reads TGTGCCAGCAGTGACGGGACTAGCAGCACAGATACGCAGTATTTT. Its protein product is CASSDGTSSTDTQYF.

This clonotype was recorded many times. The J gene is TRBJ2-3, the V gene TRBV24-1; no clear D gene. The V end was cut by 4 bases, the J end by 6 bases, with 7 bases between. CDR3 length: 12 residues. Germline V gene sequence: CDR1 KGHDR, CDR2 SFDVKD. The DNA of the CDR3 is TGTGCCACCAGTGACCGGTTGGATACGCAGTATTTT. Protein sequence: CATSDRLDTQYF.